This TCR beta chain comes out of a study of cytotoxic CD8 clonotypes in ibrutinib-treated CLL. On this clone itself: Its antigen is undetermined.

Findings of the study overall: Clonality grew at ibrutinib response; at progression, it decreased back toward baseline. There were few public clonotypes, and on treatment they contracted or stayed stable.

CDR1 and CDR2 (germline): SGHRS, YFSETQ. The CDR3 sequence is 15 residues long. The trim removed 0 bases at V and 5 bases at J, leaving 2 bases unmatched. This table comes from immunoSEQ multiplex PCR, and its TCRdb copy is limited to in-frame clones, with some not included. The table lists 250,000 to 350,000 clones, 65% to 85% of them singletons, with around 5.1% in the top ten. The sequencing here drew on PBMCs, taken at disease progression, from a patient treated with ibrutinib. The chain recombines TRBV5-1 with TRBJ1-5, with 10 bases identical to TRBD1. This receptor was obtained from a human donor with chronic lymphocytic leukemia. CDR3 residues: CASSLAGTGDQPQHF. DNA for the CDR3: TGCGCCAGCAGCTTGGCCGGGACAGGGGATCAGCCCCAGCATTTT.